This T cell receptor (beta chain) was identified during a study of T cell repertoires in cytomegalovirus infection (dated by TCRdb to between 2018 and 2021). General notes on the study: The HLA type of each donor mattered for the analysis, because public TCR beta signatures pointed to carriage of CMV infection along with the matching HLA type.

Sequencing relied on an Illumina HiSeq 1500. TCRdb reprocessed the public reads (quality trimming at Q25 with fastp, clone calling with MiXCR) and kept in-frame beta chains. Rows are unified per CDR3 protein, each entry keeping the most common DNA and genes. The sample records around 490,000 distinct CDR3 sequences, approximately 25% of which are singletons. The ten largest clones represent around 14% of the sample. Broad study findings and their caveats: In both this cohort and an independent roughly 350-donor cohort, the cumulative frequency of public TCR beta family members distinguished carriers of CMV infection plus the relevant HLA type. The ex vivo response was dominated by HLA-C-restricted CMV-specific TCR beta clonotypes, which also provided the single most frequent clonotype in two of eight donors.

This clonotype showed up just a few times. Its antigen remains undetermined. No base qualities exist here, and no much larger clone lies one base off it. The germline V and J ends show losses of 6 bases and 3 bases respectively, and no gene match explains 9 bases of the junction. The germline V gene provides CDR1 MNHEY and CDR2 SVGEGT. Including the terminal cysteine and phenylalanine, the CDR3 comprises 16 residues. The sequence is cut down to CDR3 DNA, 48 bases in frame from base 1. This TCR came from a human donor in good health (CMV status not recorded). Some clones in this sample may be carry-over from other donors' samples. The sample consisted of PBMCs. In this chain, TRBV6-2 or TRBV6-3 is recombined with TRBJ2-3, with 10 bases in between that match TRBD1. In nucleotides, the sequence is TGTGCCAGCAGCTCGACAGGGGGCCCGTGGACAGATACGCAGTATTTT. This sequence encodes CASSSTGGPWTDTQYF.